The sequence of this TCR beta chain was determined in a study of T cells in Graves' hyperthyroidism and ophthalmopathy. Broader study findings: A model using 13 V-J features told ophthalmopathy apart from stable hyperthyroidism. Before onset, by a median of around 6.1 months, the model predicted ophthalmopathy.

This clonotype was seen more than once but under ten times. Its antigen is unknown. TCR beta CDR3 regions were amplified from RNA. First-round RT-PCR targeting the TCR CDR3 was performed with the HTBI primer set. TCRdb reprocessed the multiplex PCR reads with MiXCR, giving one entry per CDR3 protein. Of 400,000 to 500,000 distinct CDR3 sequences listed, roughly an eighth are singletons. This clonotype was obtained from a woman between 18 and 29 years old with Graves' hyperthyroidism. Sequenced material: blood.

The CDR3 DNA reads as TGTGCCAGCAGCCCCTGGACAGGACGTGACTCTGGGGCCAACGTCCTGACTTTC. Translating gives CASSPWTGRDSGANVLTF. This chain connects TRBV6-2 or TRBV6-3 to TRBJ2-6; 7 nucleotides align to TRBD1. Per the germline V gene, CDR1 is MNHEY and CDR2 is SVGEGT. The CDR3 is 18 amino acids. Trimming removed 6 bases from V and 0 bases from J; junction bases left unmatched: 11.